This T cell receptor beta chain was obtained from a study of CD8+ T cells in alopecia areata. cDNA reverse transcribed from extracted RNA served as the sequencing template. Only in-frame clones appear in the TCRdb table, and some are missing; sequencing was by immunoSEQ multiplex PCR. The data show some 210,000 clones, approximately 52% seen once. Trimming took 0 bases from V and 4 from J, leaving 11 bases between them. CDR3 length equals 15 residues. The germline CDR1 and CDR2 sequences are MNHEY and SMNVEV (reference sequence). The specimen was CD4+ T cells sorted from blood, collected at week 0. The sequence was obtained from a human donor with alopecia areata. This sequence joins TRBV27 and TRBJ2-3; D gene uncertain. The CDR3 sequence is CASSLSPVWPDTQYF. The DNA for the CDR3 is TGTGCCAGCAGTTTATCGCCCGTTTGGCCAGATACGCAGTATTTT.